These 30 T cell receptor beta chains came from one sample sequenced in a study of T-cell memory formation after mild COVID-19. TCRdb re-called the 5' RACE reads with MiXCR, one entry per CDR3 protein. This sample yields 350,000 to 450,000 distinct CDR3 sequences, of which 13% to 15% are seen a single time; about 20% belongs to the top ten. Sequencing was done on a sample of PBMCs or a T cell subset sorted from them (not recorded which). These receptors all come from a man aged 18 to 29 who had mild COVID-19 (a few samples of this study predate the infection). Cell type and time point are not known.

This CDR3 reads CASSYPLLGGSNQPQHF. CDR3 in DNA: TGTGCCAGCAGTTACCCACTCTTGGGGGGTAGCAATCAGCCCCAGCATTTT. This chain joins TRBV6-2 or TRBV6-3 and TRBJ1-5, with a tentative D call TRBD1 (5 bases). The V gene lost 2 bases and the J gene lost 0 bases, with 14 bases spanning the gap. The V gene's germline CDR1 is MNHEY and CDR2 SVGEGT. The CDR3 is 17 residues long.

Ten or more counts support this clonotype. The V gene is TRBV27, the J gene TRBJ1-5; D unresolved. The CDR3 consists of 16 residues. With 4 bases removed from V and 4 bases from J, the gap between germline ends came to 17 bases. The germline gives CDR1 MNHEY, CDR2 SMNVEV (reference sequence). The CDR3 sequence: CASSSLRPAPNQPQHF. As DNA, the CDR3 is TGTGCCAGCAGTTCCCTTAGACCTGCCCCTAATCAGCCCCAGCATTTT.

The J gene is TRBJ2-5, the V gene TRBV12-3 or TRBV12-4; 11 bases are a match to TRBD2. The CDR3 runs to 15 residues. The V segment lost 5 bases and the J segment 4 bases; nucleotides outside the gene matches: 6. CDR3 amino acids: CASSLQLAGAETQYF. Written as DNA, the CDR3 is TGTGCCAGCAGTCTCCAACTAGCGGGGGCAGAGACCCAGTACTTC.

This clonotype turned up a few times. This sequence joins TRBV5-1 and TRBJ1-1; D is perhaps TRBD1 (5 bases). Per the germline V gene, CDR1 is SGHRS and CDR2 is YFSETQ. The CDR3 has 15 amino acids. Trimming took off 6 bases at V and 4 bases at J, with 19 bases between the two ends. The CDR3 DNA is TGCGCCAGCATCCCCGGGGCGGGCCCTAGCACTGAAGCTTTCTTT. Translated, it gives CASIPGAGPSTEAFF. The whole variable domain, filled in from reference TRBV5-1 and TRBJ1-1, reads KAGVTQTPRYLIKTRGQQVTLSCSPISGHRSVSWYQQTPGQGLQFLFEYFSETQRNKGNFPGRFSGRQFSNSRSEMNVSTLELGDSALYLCASIPGAGPSTEAFFGQGTRLTVV.

CDR3 in DNA: TGCAGTGCTAGGACGGACTTCTACGAGCAGTACTTC. This encodes CSARTDFYEQYF. The chain is built from TRBV20-1 and TRBJ2-7, with a possible D match to TRBD2 (5 bases). Germline CDR1 reads DFQATT; CDR2 reads SNEGSKA (reference sequence). CDR3 length: 12 amino acids. The V and J ends lost 3 bases and 3 bases respectively, with 9 bases between them.

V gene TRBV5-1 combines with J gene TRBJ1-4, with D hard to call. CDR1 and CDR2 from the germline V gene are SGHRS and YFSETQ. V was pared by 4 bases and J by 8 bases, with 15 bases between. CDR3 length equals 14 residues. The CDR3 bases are TGCGCCAGCAGCATGACCGTGTCAGAGGAAAAACTGTTTTTT. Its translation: CASSMTVSEEKLFF.

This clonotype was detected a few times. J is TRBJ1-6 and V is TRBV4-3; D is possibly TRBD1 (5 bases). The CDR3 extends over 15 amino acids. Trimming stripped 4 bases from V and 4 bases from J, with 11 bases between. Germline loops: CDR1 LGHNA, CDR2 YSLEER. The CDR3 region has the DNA TGCGCCAGCAGCCCCCGCCGGGGGTATAATTCACCCCTCCACTTT. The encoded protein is CASSPRRGYNSPLHF.

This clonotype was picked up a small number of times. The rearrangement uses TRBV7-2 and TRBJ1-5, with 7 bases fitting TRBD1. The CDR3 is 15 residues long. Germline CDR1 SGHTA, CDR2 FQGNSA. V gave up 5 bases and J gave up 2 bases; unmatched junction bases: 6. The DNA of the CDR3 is TGTGCCAGCAGCCGCACAGGGGACCGCAATCAGCCCCAGCATTTT. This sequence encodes CASSRTGDRNQPQHF. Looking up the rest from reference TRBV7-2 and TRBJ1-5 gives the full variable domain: GAGVSQSPSNKVTEKGKDVELRCDPISGHTALYWYRQSLGQGLEFLIYFQGNSAPDKSGLPSDRFSAERTGGSVSTLTIQRTQQEDSAVYLCASSRTGDRNQPQHFGDGTRLSIL.

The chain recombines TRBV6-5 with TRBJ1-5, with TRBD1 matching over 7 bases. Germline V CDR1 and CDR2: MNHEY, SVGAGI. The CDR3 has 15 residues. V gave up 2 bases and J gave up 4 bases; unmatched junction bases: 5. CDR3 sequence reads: CASSYTPQGNQPQHF. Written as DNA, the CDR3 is TGTGCCAGCAGTTACACACCACAGGGGAATCAGCCCCAGCATTTT.

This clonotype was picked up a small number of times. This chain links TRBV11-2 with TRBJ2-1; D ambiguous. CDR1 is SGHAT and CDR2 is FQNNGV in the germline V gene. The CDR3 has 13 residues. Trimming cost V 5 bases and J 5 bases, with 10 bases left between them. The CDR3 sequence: CASSASRDNEQFF. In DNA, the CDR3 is TGTGCCAGCAGCGCCAGTCGGGACAATGAGCAGTTCTTC.

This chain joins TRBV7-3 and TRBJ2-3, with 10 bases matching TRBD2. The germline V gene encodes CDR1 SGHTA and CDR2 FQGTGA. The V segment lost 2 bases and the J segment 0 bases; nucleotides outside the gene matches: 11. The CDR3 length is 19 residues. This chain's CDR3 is CASSLSVSLAGASTDTQYF. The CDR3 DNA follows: TGTGCCAGCAGCTTATCAGTCTCGCTAGCGGGGGCCAGCACAGATACGCAGTATTTT.

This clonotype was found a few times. CDR3 in DNA: TGTGCCAGCAGCCCCACTCCGGGACCTGTTCTCCTGGGCTACACCTTC. It encodes CASSPTPGPVLLGYTF. This chain uses TRBV12-3 or TRBV12-4 with TRBJ1-2, with a weak D call TRBD1 (5 bases). The CDR3 covers 16 residues. Trimming removed 6 bases at V and 8 bases at J, with 25 bases between.

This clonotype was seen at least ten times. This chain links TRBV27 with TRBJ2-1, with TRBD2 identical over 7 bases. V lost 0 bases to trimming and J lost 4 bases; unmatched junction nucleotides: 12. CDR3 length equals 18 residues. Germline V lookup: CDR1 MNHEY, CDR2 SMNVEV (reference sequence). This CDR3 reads CASSLSVPSGYLYNEQFF. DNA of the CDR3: TGTGCCAGCAGTTTATCGGTGCCTAGCGGATATCTATACAATGAGCAGTTCTTC.

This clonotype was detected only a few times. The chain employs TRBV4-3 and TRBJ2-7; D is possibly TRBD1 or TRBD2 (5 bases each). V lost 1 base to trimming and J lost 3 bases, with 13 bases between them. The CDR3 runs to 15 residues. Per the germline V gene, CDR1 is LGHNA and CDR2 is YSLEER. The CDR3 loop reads CASSQAPGPHYEQYF. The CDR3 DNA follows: TGCGCCAGCAGCCAAGCCCCGGGGCCTCACTACGAGCAGTACTTC.

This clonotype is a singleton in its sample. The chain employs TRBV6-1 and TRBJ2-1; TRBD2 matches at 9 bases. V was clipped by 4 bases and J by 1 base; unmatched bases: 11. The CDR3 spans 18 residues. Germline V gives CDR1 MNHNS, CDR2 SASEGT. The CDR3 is CASSGRRGGAPSYNEQFF. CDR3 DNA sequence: TGTGCCAGCAGTGGAAGGCGGGGGGGAGCCCCTTCCTACAATGAGCAGTTCTTC.

The CDR3 sequence: CASRRSGGYEQYF. The CDR3 nucleotides read TGCGCCAGCCGGCGGAGCGGGGGCTACGAGCAGTACTTC. The V and J genes are TRBV5-1 and TRBJ2-7, with 8 nucleotides matching TRBD2. Germline CDR1 reads SGHRS; CDR2 reads YFSETQ. This CDR3 has 13 residues. V trimming: 7 bases; J trimming: 3 bases; junction bases outside the gene matches: 6.

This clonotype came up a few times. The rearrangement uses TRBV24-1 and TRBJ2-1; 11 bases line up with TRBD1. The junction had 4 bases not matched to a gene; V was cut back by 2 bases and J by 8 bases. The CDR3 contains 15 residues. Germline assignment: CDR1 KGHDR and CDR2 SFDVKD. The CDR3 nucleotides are TGTGCCACCAGTGATTACGGACAGGGGGCCGATGAGCAGTTCTTC. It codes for CATSDYGQGADEQFF.

The DNA for the CDR3 is TGTGCCAGCAGCTTAGGAGCGGGGGAGGACACCGGGGAGCTGTTTTTT. This sequence encodes CASSLGAGEDTGELFF. The gene calls are TRBV7-6 and TRBJ2-2, with 8 positions matching TRBD2. Germline CDR1 and CDR2: SGHVS and FNYEAQ. The CDR3 sequence is 16 residues long. V dropped 1 base and J dropped 3; count of bases not matched to a gene: 4.

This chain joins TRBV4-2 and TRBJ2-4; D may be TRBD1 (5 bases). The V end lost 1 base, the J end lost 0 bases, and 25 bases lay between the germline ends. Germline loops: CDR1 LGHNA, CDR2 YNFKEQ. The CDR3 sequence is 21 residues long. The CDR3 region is CASSQAPIGGAVTTAKNIQYF. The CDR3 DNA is TGTGCCAGCAGCCAAGCCCCGATCGGTGGGGCCGTAACAACAGCCAAAAACATTCAGTACTTC.

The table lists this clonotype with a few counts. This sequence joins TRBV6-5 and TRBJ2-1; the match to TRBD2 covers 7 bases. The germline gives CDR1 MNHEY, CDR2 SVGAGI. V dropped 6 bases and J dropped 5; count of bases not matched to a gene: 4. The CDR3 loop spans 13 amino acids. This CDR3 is CASSGLGDNEQFF. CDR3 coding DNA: TGTGCCAGCAGCGGACTAGGGGACAATGAGCAGTTCTTC.

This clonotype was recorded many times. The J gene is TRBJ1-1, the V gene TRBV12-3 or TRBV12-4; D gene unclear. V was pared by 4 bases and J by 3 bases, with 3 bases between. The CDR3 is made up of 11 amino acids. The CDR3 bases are TGTGCCAGCAGTTATTACACTGAAGCTTTCTTT. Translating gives CASSYYTEAFF.

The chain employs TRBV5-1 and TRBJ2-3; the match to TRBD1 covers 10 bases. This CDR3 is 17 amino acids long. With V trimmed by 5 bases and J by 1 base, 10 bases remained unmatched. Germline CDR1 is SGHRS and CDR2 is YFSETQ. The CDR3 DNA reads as TGCGCCAGCAGGTCCGGGACAGGGGATGAAGGCACAGATACGCAGTATTTT. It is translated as CASRSGTGDEGTDTQYF.

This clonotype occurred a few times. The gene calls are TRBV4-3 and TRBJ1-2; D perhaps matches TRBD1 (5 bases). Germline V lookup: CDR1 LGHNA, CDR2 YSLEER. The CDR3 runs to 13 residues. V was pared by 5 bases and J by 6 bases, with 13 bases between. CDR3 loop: CASSIDQGNGYTF. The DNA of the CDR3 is TGCGCCAGCAGCATCGATCAGGGAAATGGCTACACCTTC.

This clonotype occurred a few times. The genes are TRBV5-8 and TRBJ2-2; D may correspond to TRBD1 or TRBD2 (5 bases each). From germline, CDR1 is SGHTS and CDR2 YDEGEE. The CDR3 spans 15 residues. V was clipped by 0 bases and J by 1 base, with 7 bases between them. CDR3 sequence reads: CASSLAGQNTGELFF. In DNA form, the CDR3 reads TGTGCCAGCAGCTTGGCGGGGCAGAACACCGGGGAGCTGTTTTTT.

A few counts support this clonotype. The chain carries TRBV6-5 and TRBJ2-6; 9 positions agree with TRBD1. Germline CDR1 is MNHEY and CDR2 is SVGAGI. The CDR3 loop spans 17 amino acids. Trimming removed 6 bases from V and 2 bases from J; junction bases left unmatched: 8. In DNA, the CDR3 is TGTGCCAGCAGGGAATTCCGGGACAGGGCTGGGGCCAACGTCCTGACTTTC. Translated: CASREFRDRAGANVLTF.

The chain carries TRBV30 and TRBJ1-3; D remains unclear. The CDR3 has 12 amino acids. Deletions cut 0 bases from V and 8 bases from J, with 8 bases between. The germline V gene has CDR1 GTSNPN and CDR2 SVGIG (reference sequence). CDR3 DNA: TGTGCCTGGAGTGTGGGCGGTGACACCATATATTTT. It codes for CAWSVGGDTIYF. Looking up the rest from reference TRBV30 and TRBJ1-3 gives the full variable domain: SQTIHQWPATLVQPVGSPLSLECTVEGTSNPNLYWYRQAAGRGLQLLFYSVGIGQISSEVPQNLSASRPQDRQFILSSKKLLLSDSGFYLCAWSVGGDTIYFGEGSWLTVV.

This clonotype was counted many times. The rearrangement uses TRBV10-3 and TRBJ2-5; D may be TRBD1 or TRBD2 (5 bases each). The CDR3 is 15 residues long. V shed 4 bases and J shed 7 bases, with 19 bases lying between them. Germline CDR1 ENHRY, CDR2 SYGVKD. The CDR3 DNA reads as TGTGCCATCAGTGCGGCAGGGCAGGATGCGGGGACCCAGTACTTC. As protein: CAISAAGQDAGTQYF.

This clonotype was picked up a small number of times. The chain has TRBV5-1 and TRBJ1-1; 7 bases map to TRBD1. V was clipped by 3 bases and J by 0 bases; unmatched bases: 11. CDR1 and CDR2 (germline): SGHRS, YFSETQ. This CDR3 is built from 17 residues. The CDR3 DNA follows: TGCGCCAGCAGCTCTTCCGGGACAGCCTCCATGAACACTGAAGCTTTCTTT. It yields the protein CASSSSGTASMNTEAFF.

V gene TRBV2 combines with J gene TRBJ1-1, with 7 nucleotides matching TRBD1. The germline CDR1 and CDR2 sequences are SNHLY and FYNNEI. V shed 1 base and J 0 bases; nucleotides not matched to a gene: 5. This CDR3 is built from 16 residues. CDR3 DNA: TGTGCCAGCAGTGAAGAGGGACAGATTATGAACACTGAAGCTTTCTTT. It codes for CASSEEGQIMNTEAFF.

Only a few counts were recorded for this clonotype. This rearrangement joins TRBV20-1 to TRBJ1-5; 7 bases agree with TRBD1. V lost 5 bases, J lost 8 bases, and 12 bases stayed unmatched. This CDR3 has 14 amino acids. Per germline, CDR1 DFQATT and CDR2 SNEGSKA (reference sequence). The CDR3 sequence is CSAASGTASEPQHF. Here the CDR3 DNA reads TGCAGTGCTGCCTCGGGGACAGCTAGCGAGCCCCAGCATTTT.